This T cell receptor beta chain was observed in a study of OX40 agonist ivuxolimab in advanced cancers. Some clones are missing from TCRdb's copy, which holds only in-frame ones; the method was immunoSEQ multiplex PCR. The table includes about 70,000 clones, more than 70% detected once. This TCR was recovered from an adult with an advanced solid tumor such as melanoma, head and neck, liver or kidney cancer. The source was CD4+ or CD8+ T cells sorted from blood, collected in a trial of the OX40 agonist ivuxolimab.

The CDR3 nucleotides are TGTGCCAGCAGCTTAGATACTAGGGGGCACTATGGCTACACCTTC. Translation gives CASSLDTRGHYGYTF. The V and J genes are TRBV7-9 and TRBJ1-2, with 7 bases lining up with TRBD1. V gave up 1 base and J gave up 3 bases; unmatched junction bases: 5. Germline lookup yields CDR1 SEHNR and CDR2 FQNEAQ (reference sequence). CDR3 length: 15 residues.